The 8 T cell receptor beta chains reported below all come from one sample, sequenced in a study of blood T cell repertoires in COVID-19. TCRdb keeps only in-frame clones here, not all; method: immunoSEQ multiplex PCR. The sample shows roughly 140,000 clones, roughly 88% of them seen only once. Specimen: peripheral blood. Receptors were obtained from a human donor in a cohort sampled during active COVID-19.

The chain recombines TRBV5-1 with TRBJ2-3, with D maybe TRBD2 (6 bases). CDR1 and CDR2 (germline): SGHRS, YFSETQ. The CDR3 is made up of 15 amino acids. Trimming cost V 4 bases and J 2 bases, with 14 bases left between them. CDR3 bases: TGCGCCAGCAGCGGTAGCGGAGATCCCACAGATACGCAGTATTTT. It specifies CASSGSGDPTDTQYF.

The CDR3 bases are TGCGCCAGCAGCCAAGATCTTCTGGCGGTTAATTCACCCCTCCACTTT. Its translation is CASSQDLLAVNSPLHF. The chain joins TRBV4-1 to TRBJ1-6; D call uncertain. Looked up from germline, CDR1 is MGHRA and CDR2 is YSYEKL. The CDR3 runs 16 residues. V lost 0 bases, J lost 6 bases, and 12 bases lay in between.

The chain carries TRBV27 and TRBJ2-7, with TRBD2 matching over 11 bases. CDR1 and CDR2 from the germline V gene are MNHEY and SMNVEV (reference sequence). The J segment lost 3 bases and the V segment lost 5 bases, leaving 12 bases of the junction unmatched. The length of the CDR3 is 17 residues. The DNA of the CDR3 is TGTGCCAGCAGTCCTTCGGGACTAGCGGTTAAAGACTACGAGCAGTACTTC. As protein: CASSPSGLAVKDYEQYF.

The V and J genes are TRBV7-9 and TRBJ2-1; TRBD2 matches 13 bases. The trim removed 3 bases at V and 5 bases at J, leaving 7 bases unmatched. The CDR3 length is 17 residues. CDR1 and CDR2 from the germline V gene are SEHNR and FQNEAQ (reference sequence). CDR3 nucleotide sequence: TGTGCCAGCAGCTTCGGACTAGCGGGGGACGGAGACAATGAGCAGTTCTTC. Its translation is CASSFGLAGDGDNEQFF.

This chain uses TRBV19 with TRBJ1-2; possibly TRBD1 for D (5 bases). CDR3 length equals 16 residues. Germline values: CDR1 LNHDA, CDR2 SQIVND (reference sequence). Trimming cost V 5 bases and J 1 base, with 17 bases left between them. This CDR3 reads CASSPIDGALNYGYTF. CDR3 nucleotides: TGTGCCAGTAGTCCGATCGATGGGGCCCTTAACTATGGCTACACCTTC. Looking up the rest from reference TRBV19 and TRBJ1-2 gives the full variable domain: DGGITQSPKYLFRKEGQNVTLSCEQNLNHDAMYWYRQDPGQGLRLIYYSQIVNDFQKGDIAEGYSVSREKKESFPLTVTSAQKNPTAFYLCASSPIDGALNYGYTFGSGTRLTVV.

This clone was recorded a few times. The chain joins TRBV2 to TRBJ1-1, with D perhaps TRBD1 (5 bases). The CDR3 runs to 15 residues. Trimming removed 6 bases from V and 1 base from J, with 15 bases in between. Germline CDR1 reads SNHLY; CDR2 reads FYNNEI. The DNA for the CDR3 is TGTGCCAGCAGCTTGATTGACAGATCGAACACTGAAGCTTTCTTT. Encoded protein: CASSLIDRSNTEAFF.

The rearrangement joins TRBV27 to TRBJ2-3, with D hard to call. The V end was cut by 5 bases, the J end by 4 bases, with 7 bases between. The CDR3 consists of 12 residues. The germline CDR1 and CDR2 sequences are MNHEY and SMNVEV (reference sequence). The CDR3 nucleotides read TGTGCCAGCAGTCTCCCCCCAGATACGCAGTATTTT. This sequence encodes CASSLPPDTQYF.

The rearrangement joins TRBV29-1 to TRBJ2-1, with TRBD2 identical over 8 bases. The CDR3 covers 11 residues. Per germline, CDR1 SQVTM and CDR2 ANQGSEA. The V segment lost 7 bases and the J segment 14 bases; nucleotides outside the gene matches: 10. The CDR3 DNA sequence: TGCAGCGCCCGTCCAGCGGGGGTAGAGTTCTTC. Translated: CSARPAGVEFF.